This TCR beta chain originates from a study of CD8+ T cells in alopecia areata. Study summary: In an open-label trial, patients got 5 to 10 mg tofacitinib twice daily.

Per germline, CDR1 SGHRS and CDR2 YFSETQ. This CDR3 contains 14 residues. V lost 0 bases and J lost 4, with 9 bases in between. Points from the study as a whole: In blood and scalp, many expanded lesional clones persisted during tofacitinib. The study found tofacitinib significantly decreased scalp clonality and expanded CD8+ clones among the top 100.

Once RNA had been extracted, it was reverse transcribed into cDNA to act as the sequencing template. Assay: immunoSEQ multiplex PCR; the TCRdb copy retains only in-frame clones and omits some. Among around 190,000 clones, about 65% were seen once, and the ten largest hold about 1.3%. Note on this clone: Its antigen remains unknown.

Treatment given: oral pan-JAK inhibitor, 5-10 mg twice daily. It was from alopecia areata patients that lesional scalp punch biopsies and peripheral blood were collected. Sequencing used CD4+ T cells sorted from blood, obtained at week 49, from a patient treated with tofacitinib. V gene TRBV5-1 combines with J gene TRBJ2-3, with D possibly TRBD2 on 5 matching bases. The TCR was taken from a human donor with alopecia areata. In DNA form, the CDR3 reads TGCGCCAGCAGCTTGGTTATGAGGGCAGATACGCAGTATTTT. Translated, it gives CASSLVMRADTQYF.